These 17 T cell receptor beta chains were all obtained from the same sample, sequenced in a study of Tregs in tolerant kidney transplant recipients. Repertoires were generated with immunoSEQ multiplex PCR, while TCRdb's copy carries only in-frame clones and drops some. The data show tens of thousands of clones, roughly 95% seen once. Their antigens are not known. The sequenced sample was Tregs from blood cultured with allogeneic cells. These receptors all stem from a human donor in good health.

The chain joins TRBV7-6 to TRBJ1-1; 8 bases line up with TRBD1. CDR1 and CDR2 from the germline V gene are SGHVS and FNYEAQ. The CDR3 spans 18 residues. V lost 1 base, J lost 0 bases, and 10 bases stayed unmatched. Here the CDR3 reads CASSLGRGTGFMNTEAFF. The CDR3 bases are TGTGCCAGCAGCTTAGGGAGGGGGACAGGATTTATGAACACTGAAGCTTTCTTT.

The chain is built from TRBV6-5 and TRBJ1-4; D ambiguous. Trimming took off 0 bases at V and 8 bases at J, with 16 bases between the two ends. CDR3 size: 16 residues. CDR1 is MNHEY, CDR2 SVGAGI, per germline. CDR3 DNA: TGTGCCAGCAGTTACTCCTATACCGGACCCAGGGAAAAACTGTTTTTT. Amino acids: CASSYSYTGPREKLFF.

The chain recombines TRBV2 with TRBJ1-3; 10 bases align to TRBD1. The V and J ends lost 6 bases and 2 bases, in that order; junction bases with no gene match: 4. Germline CDR1 reads SNHLY; CDR2 reads FYNNEI. The CDR3 has 15 amino acids. The CDR3 bases are TGTGCCAGCAGCCGGGACAGGGGTACTGGAAACACCATATATTTT. Its protein product is CASSRDRGTGNTIYF.

The chain joins TRBV4-1 to TRBJ2-5; D may be TRBD1 or TRBD2 (5 bases each). Germline CDR1 is MGHRA and CDR2 is YSYEKL. This CDR3 is built from 15 residues. Trimming left V 3 bases short and J 7 bases short, with 18 bases between. The CDR3 sequence is CASSHTAEGFWTQYF. CDR3 DNA sequence: TGCGCCAGCAGCCACACTGCAGAGGGGTTTTGGACCCAGTACTTC.

The chain combines TRBV9 with TRBJ2-7, with D possibly TRBD2 on 5 matching bases. The CDR3 spans 15 residues. Per germline, CDR1 SGDLS and CDR2 YYNGEE. Trimming took 2 bases from V and 0 from J, leaving 12 bases between them. CDR3 in amino acids: CASSVEPGSSYEQYF. CDR3 in DNA: TGTGCCAGCAGCGTTGAGCCGGGGAGCTCCTACGAGCAGTACTTC.

The gene calls are TRBV5-1 and TRBJ2-3, with TRBD2 matching over 12 bases. The germline V gene encodes CDR1 SGHRS and CDR2 YFSETQ. The V segment lost 4 bases and the J segment 4 bases; nucleotides outside the gene matches: 10. The CDR3 covers 17 residues. The CDR3 region has the DNA TGCGCCAGCAGCCCCTCTGGTCTAGCGGGGGGGCCAGATACGCAGTATTTT. Translating gives CASSPSGLAGGPDTQYF.

The rearrangement links TRBV15 to TRBJ2-3; either TRBD1 or TRBD2 may supply D (6 bases each). The V end lost 0 bases, the J end lost 5 bases, and 12 bases lay between the germline ends. The germline V gene encodes CDR1 LNHNV and CDR2 YYDKDF (reference sequence). The CDR3 is made up of 15 amino acids. In DNA form, the CDR3 reads TGTGCCACCAGCAGAGATGGAGGGGGTGGAGATACGCAGTATTTT. This encodes CATSRDGGGGDTQYF. The full variable domain, in which reference TRBV15 and TRBJ2-3 provide the parts outside the CDR3, is DAMVIQNPRYQVTQFGKPVTLSCSQTLNHNVMYWYQQKSSQAPKLLFHYYDKDFNNEADTPDNFQSRRPNTSFCFLDIRSPGLGDTAMYLCATSRDGGGGDTQYFGPGTRLTVL.

V gene TRBV15 combines with J gene TRBJ2-6, with D uncertain. The CDR3 extends over 16 amino acids. Germline V gives CDR1 LNHNV, CDR2 YYDKDF (reference sequence). V lost 0 bases to trimming and J lost 4 bases, with 10 bases between them. Here the CDR3 DNA reads TGTGCCACCAGCAGAGAAGGGCTTGCCGGGGCCAACGTCCTGACTTTC. Translated, it gives CATSREGLAGANVLTF.

This clone was counted a single time. In DNA, the CDR3 is TGTGCCAGCAGCTTGCGGCGACTAGCGGGTCAAGAGACCCAGTACTTC. It specifies CASSLRRLAGQETQYF. The V and J genes are TRBV5-4 and TRBJ2-5, with 10 bases fitting TRBD2. The CDR3 is 16 residues long. Germline CDR1 reads SGHNT; CDR2 reads YYREEE (reference sequence). V shed 1 base and J 2 bases; nucleotides not matched to a gene: 5.

The V and J genes are TRBV5-4 and TRBJ2-3; 9 bases align to TRBD1. The trim removed 1 base at V and 3 bases at J, leaving 3 bases unmatched. In germline, CDR1 is SGHNT, CDR2 YYREEE (reference sequence). The CDR3 is 15 residues long. CDR3 nucleotide sequence: TGTGCCAGCAGCTTGCCGGGACAGGGAACAGATACGCAGTATTTT. This translates into CASSLPGQGTDTQYF. Full variable domain (remainder filled in from reference TRBV5-4 and TRBJ2-3): ETGVTQSPTHLIKTRGQQVTLRCSSQSGHNTVSWYQQALGQGPQFIFQYYREEENGRGNFPPRFSGLQFPNYSSELNVNALELDDSALYLCASSLPGQGTDTQYFGPGTRLTVL.

This sequence joins TRBV2 and TRBJ2-1, with 7 nucleotides matching TRBD1. CDR1 is SNHLY and CDR2 is FYNNEI in the germline V gene. The CDR3 length is 13 residues. After removal of 11 bases from V and 4 bases from J, the junction contained 8 bases not matched to a gene. The CDR3 here is CARQTGRYNEQFF. CDR3 coding DNA: TGTGCCCGCCAGACAGGGCGGTACAATGAGCAGTTCTTC.

The rearrangement joins TRBV7-9 to TRBJ2-3; D gene ambiguous. The germline V gene encodes CDR1 SEHNR and CDR2 FQNEAQ (reference sequence). V was pared by 5 bases and J by 8 bases, with 20 bases between. The CDR3 covers 15 residues. CDR3 region: CASSLRSVPRSTQYF. Here the CDR3 DNA reads TGTGCCAGCAGCCTCCGGTCTGTCCCGAGAAGTACGCAGTATTTT.

The chain carries TRBV6-5 and TRBJ2-3, with D possibly TRBD2 on 5 matching bases. V lost 5 bases, J lost 3 bases, and 15 bases lay in between. The CDR3 is 15 amino acids. Germline V gene sequence: CDR1 MNHEY, CDR2 SVGAGI. CDR3 nucleotides: TGTGCCAGCAGTCGCCTTCGGCGGGCAACAGATACGCAGTATTTT. This gives the protein CASSRLRRATDTQYF.

V usage is TRBV6-6 and J usage is TRBJ1-5; 8 bases match TRBD1. CDR3 length: 16 amino acids. The V gene's germline CDR1 is MNHNY and CDR2 SVGAGI (reference sequence). V lost 5 bases, J lost 5 bases, and 11 bases stayed unmatched. Here the CDR3 reads CASSPIGRGLDQPQHF. The CDR3 DNA reads TGTGCCAGCAGTCCCATTGGCAGGGGGCTAGATCAGCCCCAGCATTTT.

The chain's CDR3 is CASSGSPGQRTTEAFF. DNA for the CDR3: TGTGCCAGCAGTGGCTCTCCGGGACAGAGGACTACTGAAGCTTTCTTT. This chain uses TRBV25-1 with TRBJ1-1; 7 nucleotides agree with TRBD1. This CDR3 has 16 amino acids. Germline CDR1 and CDR2: MGHDK and SYGVNS. The V gene end was trimmed by 4 bases and the J gene end by 5 bases; junction bases not matched to a gene: 13.

The chain couples TRBV2 to TRBJ2-3; D is unclear. V was pared by 5 bases and J by 2 bases, with 5 bases between. Germline CDR1 SNHLY, CDR2 FYNNEI. This CDR3 spans 12 amino acids. The chain's CDR3 is CASSTLTDTQYF. The CDR3 nucleotides are TGTGCCAGCAGTACCCTCACAGATACGCAGTATTTT.

The chain joins TRBV19 to TRBJ1-2, with 11 bases matching TRBD1. There are 17 residues in the CDR3. The ends lost 5 bases at V and 4 bases at J; junction bases unmatched: 12. Germline CDR1 and CDR2: LNHDA and SQIVND (reference sequence). The CDR3 DNA sequence: TGTGCCAGTAGTCCCAGGGGGACAGGGGGGCTGCTCTATGGCTACACCTTC. Its translation is CASSPRGTGGLLYGYTF.